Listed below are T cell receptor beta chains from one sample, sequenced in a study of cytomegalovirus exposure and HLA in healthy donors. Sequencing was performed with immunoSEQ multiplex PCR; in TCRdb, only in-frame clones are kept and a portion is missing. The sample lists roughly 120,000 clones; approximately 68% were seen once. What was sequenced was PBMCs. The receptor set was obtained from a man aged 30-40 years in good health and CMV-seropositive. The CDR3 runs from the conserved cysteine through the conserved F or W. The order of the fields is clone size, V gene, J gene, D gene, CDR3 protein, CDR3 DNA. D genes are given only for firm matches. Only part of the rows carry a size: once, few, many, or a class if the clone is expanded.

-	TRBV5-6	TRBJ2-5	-	CASSLGGLQETQYF	TGTGCCAGCAGTCTCGGAGGGCTACAAGAGACCCAGTACTTC
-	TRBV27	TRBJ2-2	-	CASKKDRNTGELFF	TGTGCCAGCAAGAAGGACAGAAACACCGGGGAGCTGTTTTTT
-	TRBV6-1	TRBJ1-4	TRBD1	CASSLTRQGQLFF	TGTGCCAGCAGTCTCACAAGACAGGGACAACTGTTTTTT
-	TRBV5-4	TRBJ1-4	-	CASSLDGRGNEKLFF	TGTGCCAGCAGCTTGGATGGTCGCGGCAATGAAAAACTGTTTTTT
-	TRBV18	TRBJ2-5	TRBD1	CASSPIDPTGAQETQYF	TGTGCCAGCTCACCAATCGACCCAACAGGGGCCCAAGAGACCCAGTACTTC
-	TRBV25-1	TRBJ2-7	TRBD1	CASSPGTTDRVLIYF	TGTGCCAGCAGTCCTGGGACAACCGACAGGGTATTAATCTACTTC
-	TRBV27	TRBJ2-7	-	CASSLSGLVSYEQYF	TGTGCCAGCAGTTTATCGGGGCTAGTCTCCTACGAGCAGTACTTC
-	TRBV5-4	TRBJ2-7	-	CASSFFQGPSYEQYF	TGTGCCAGCAGCTTCTTTCAGGGCCCCTCCTACGAGCAGTACTTC
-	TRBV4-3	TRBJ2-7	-	CASSQGGGGSYEQYF	TGCGCCAGCAGCCAAGGGGGAGGCGGCTCCTACGAGCAGTACTTC
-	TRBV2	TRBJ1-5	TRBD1	CASRKLTGDNQPQHF	TGTGCCAGCAGGAAACTTACAGGGGACAATCAGCCCCAGCATTTT
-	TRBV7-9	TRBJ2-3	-	CASSTPGDRDTQYF	TGTGCCAGCAGCACCCCAGGGGATCGAGATACGCAGTATTTT
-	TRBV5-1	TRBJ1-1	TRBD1	CASSRQGQNTEAFF	TGCGCCAGCAGCCGACAGGGCCAGAACACTGAAGCTTTCTTT
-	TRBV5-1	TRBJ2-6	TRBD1	CASSLGTGTLLSGANVLTF	TGCGCCAGCAGCTTGGGGACAGGGACCCTTCTCTCTGGGGCCAACGTCCTGACTTTC
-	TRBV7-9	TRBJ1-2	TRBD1	CASSTGTGGNYGYTF	TGTGCCAGCAGTACCGGGACAGGGGGCAACTATGGCTACACCTTC
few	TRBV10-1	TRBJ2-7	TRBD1	CASSGGQGVSYEQYF	TGCGCCAGCAGTGGGGGACAGGGGGTATCCTACGAGCAGTACTTC
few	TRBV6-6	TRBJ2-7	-	CASSYAGGPYEQYF	TGTGCCAGCAGTTACGCAGGGGGGCCCTACGAGCAGTACTTC
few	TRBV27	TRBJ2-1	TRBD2	CASSLLGLTINEQFF	TGTGCCAGCAGTTTATTGGGACTAACCATCAATGAGCAGTTCTTC
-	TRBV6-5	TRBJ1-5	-	CASSYTSYSNQPQHF	TGTGCCAGCAGTTACACAAGTTATAGCAATCAGCCCCAGCATTTT
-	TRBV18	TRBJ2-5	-	CASSPRRSQGGETQYF	TGTGCCAGCTCACCTCGACGCAGTCAGGGGGGAGAGACCCAGTACTTC
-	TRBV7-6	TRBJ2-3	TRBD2	CATSRLAGEPTDTQYF	TGTGCCACCTCAAGACTAGCGGGAGAACCTACAGATACGCAGTATTTT
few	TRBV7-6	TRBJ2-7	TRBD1	CASSRYRGGAYEQYF	TGTGCCAGCAGCAGATACAGGGGTGGAGCGTACGAGCAGTACTTC
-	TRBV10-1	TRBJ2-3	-	CASSGTGASTDTQYF	TGCGCCAGCAGTGGAACGGGAGCCTCCACAGATACGCAGTATTTT
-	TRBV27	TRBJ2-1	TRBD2	CASVWGLAGLADNEQFF	TGTGCCAGCGTCTGGGGACTAGCGGGATTGGCTGACAATGAGCAGTTCTTC
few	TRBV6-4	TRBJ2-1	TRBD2	CASSLTAGEGYNEQFF	TGTGCCAGCAGTCTAACAGCGGGAGAGGGTTACAATGAGCAGTTCTTC
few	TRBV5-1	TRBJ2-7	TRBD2	CASSWGGEVNEQYF	TGCGCCAGCAGCTGGGGGGGGGAAGTGAACGAGCAGTACTTC
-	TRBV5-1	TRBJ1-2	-	CASSLLAGARGYTF	TGCGCCAGCAGCTTGTTGGCAGGGGCGCGTGGCTACACCTTC
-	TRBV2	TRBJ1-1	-	CASSGYEGFRNTEAFF	TGTGCCAGCAGTGGTTATGAGGGATTTCGAAACACTGAAGCTTTCTTT
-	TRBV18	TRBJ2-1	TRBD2	CASSRGLAAYNEQFF	TGTGCCAGCTCTCGCGGACTAGCGGCTTACAATGAGCAGTTCTTC
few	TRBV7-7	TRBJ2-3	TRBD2	CASSFSGLAGGPSSDTQYF	TGTGCTAGCAGCTTCTCCGGACTAGCGGGAGGGCCTTCCTCAGATACGCAGTATTTT
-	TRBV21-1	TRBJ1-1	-	CASSTPRQVGPEAFF	TGTGCCAGCAGCACTCCCAGGCAGGTGGGTCCTGAAGCTTTCTTT
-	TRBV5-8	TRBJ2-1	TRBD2	CASSLWEGHYNEQFF	TGTGCCAGCAGCTTGTGGGAGGGCCACTACAATGAGCAGTTCTTC
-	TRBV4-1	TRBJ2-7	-	CASSQAASREQYF	TGCGCCAGCAGCCAAGCTGCGTCCCGCGAGCAGTACTTC
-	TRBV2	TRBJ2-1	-	CASSVGSEQFF	TGTGCCAGCAGTGTCGGGTCTGAGCAGTTCTTC
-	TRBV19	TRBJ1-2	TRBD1	CASSMISGQGETKYGYTF	TGTGCCAGTAGTATGATTTCGGGACAGGGGGAGACTAAGTATGGCTACACCTTC
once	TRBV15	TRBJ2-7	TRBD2	CATSVLAGEGYEQYF	TGTGCCACCAGCGTGCTAGCGGGAGAGGGATACGAGCAGTACTTC
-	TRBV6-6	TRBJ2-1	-	CASSLTTGRPRREQFF	TGTGCCAGCAGCCTTACGACAGGAAGACCCCGACGAGAGCAGTTCTTC
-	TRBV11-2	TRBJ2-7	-	CASGPVAGLYEQYF	TGTGCCAGCGGCCCGGTGGCAGGGCTATACGAGCAGTACTTC
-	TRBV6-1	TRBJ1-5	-	CASSSTAGQPQHF	TGTGCCAGCAGTTCAACGGCGGGGCAGCCCCAGCATTTT
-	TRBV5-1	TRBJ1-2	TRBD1	CASSLGTGPNYGYTF	TGCGCCAGCAGCTTGGGGACAGGGCCTAACTATGGCTACACCTTC
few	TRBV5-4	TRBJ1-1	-	CASSLSGYEAFF	TGTGCCAGCAGCTTGTCGGGTTACGAAGCTTTCTTT
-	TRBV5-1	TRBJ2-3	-	CASSLGSAEDTQYF	TGCGCCAGCAGCTTGGGTAGCGCCGAAGATACGCAGTATTTT
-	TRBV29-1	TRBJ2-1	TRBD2	CSVEYSASGKSDEQFF	TGCAGCGTTGAATATTCAGCTAGCGGGAAGTCCGATGAGCAGTTCTTC
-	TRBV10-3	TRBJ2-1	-	CAISALPPGEQFF	TGTGCCATCAGTGCGCTCCCTCCGGGTGAGCAGTTCTTC
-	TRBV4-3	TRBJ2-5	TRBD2	CASSQGTSGRGETQYF	TGCGCCAGCAGCCAAGGGACTAGCGGGAGGGGAGAGACCCAGTACTTC
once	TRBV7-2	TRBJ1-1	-	CASIRNGAYTEAFF	TGTGCCAGCATTCGGAATGGAGCTTACACTGAAGCTTTCTTT
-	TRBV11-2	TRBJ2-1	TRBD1	CASSLRTGDNEQFF	TGTGCCAGCAGCCTCCGGACAGGGGACAATGAGCAGTTCTTC
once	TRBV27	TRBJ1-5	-	CASRKRTRQDQPQHF	TGTGCCAGCAGAAAACGCACGAGGCAAGACCAGCCCCAGCATTTT
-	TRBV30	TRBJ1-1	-	CAWRERLYMNTEAFF	TGTGCCTGGAGGGAAAGACTTTACATGAACACTGAAGCTTTCTTT
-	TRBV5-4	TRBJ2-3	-	CASSLDEGVGTDTQYF	TGTGCCAGCAGCTTGGATGAGGGGGTGGGCACAGATACGCAGTATTTT
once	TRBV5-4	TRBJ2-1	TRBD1	CASSLGNTGDEQFF	TGTGCCAGCAGCTTGGGAAATACAGGGGATGAGCAGTTCTTC
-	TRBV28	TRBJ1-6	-	CASSSHTSSPLHF	TGTGCCAGCAGTTCCCATACAAGTTCACCCCTCCACTTT
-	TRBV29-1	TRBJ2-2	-	CSVEGEAGELFF	TGCAGCGTTGAGGGGGAGGCCGGGGAGCTGTTTTTT
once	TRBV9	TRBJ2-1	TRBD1	CASSERTGDVEQFF	TGTGCCAGCAGCGAAAGGACAGGGGACGTTGAGCAGTTCTTC
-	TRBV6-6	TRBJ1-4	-	CASSSRENEKLFF	TGTGCCAGCAGTTCTCGAGAGAATGAAAAACTGTTTTTT
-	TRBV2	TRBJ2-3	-	CASNVAGNTDTQYF	TGTGCCAGCAATGTCGCAGGGAACACAGATACGCAGTATTTT
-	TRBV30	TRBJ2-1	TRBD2	CAWSATIILASSYNEQFF	TGTGCCTGGAGTGCGACCATTATACTAGCGAGCTCCTACAATGAGCAGTTCTTC
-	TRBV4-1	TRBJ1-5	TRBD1	CASSRTTGVGQPQHF	TGCGCCAGCAGCCGGACAACAGGGGTAGGTCAGCCCCAGCATTTT